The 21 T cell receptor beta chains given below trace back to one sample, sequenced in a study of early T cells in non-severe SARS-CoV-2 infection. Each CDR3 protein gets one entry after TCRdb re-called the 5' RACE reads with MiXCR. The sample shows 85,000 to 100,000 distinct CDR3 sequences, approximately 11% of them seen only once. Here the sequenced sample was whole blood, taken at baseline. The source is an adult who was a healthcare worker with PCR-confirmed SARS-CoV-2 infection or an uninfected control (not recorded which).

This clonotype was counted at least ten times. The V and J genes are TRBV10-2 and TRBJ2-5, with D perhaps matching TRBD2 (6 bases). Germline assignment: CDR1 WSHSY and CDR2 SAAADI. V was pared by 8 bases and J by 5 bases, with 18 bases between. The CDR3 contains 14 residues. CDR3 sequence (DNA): TGCGCCAGCGGTCGGGACTCCAACTTGGAGACCCAGTACTTC. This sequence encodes CASGRDSNLETQYF.

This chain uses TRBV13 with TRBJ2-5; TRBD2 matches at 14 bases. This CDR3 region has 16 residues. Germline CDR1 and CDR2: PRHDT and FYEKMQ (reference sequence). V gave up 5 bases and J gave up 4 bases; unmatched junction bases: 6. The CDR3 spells CASSPGLAGVIETQYF. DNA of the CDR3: TGTGCCAGCAGCCCGGGACTAGCGGGAGTGATAGAGACCCAGTACTTC.

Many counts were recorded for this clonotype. This CDR3 is CASSYGDGLNTGELFF. The CDR3 DNA reads TGTGCCAGCAGTTACGGAGACGGTCTAAACACCGGGGAGCTGTTTTTT. The J gene is TRBJ2-2, the V gene TRBV6-5; D is ambiguous. CDR1 and CDR2 from the germline V gene are MNHEY and SVGAGI. The V and J ends lost 2 bases and 2 bases respectively, with 12 bases between them. CDR3 length: 16 amino acids.

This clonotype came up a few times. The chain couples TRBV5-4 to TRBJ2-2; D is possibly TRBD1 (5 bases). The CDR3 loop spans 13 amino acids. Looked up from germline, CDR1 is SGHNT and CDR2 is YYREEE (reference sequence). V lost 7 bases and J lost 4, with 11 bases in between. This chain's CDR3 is CASGADLTGELFF. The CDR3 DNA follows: TGTGCCAGCGGGGCCGACCTCACCGGGGAGCTGTTTTTT.

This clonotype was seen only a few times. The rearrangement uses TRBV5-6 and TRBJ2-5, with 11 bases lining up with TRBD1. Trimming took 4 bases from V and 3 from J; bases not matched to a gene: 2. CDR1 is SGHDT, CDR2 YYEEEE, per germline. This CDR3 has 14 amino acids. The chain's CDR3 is CASSGTGGEETQYF. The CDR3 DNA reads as TGTGCCAGCAGCGGGACAGGGGGAGAAGAGACCCAGTACTTC.

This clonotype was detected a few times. CDR3 protein: CASSYPGELFF. The CDR3 DNA follows: TGTGCCAGCAGTTACCCGGGGGAGCTGTTTTTT. V usage is TRBV6-1 and J usage is TRBJ2-2; D gene unclear. The CDR3 loop spans 11 amino acids. Germline loops: CDR1 MNHNS, CDR2 SASEGT. Trimming took 5 bases from V and 8 from J, leaving 6 bases between them.

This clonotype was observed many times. CDR3 loop: CASTPSPSYNEQFF. Here the CDR3 DNA reads TGTGCCAGCACTCCAAGTCCTTCCTACAATGAGCAGTTCTTC. This rearrangement joins TRBV12-3 or TRBV12-4 to TRBJ2-1; D gene ambiguous. This CDR3 has 14 amino acids. Trimming pared 7 bases from V and 1 base from J, leaving 11 bases between.

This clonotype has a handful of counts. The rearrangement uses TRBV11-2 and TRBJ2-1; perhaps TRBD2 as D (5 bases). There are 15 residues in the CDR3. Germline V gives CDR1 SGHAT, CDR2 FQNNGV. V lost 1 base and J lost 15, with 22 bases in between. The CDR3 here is CASSLGFLAHTGWFF. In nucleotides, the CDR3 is TGTGCCAGCAGCTTAGGCTTCCTAGCTCACACTGGATGGTTCTTC.

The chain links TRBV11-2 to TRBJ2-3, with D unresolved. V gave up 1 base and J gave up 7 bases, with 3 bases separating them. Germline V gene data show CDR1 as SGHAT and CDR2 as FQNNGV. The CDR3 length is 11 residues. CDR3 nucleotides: TGTGCCAGCAGCTTAGTTAATACGCAGTATTTT. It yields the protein CASSLVNTQYF.

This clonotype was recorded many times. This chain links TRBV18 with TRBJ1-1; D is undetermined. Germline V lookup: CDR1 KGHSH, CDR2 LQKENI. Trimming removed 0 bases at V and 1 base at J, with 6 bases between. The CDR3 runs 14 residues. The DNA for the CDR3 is TGTGCCAGCTCACCACCGGTAGGGAACACTGAAGCTTTCTTT. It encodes CASSPPVGNTEAFF.

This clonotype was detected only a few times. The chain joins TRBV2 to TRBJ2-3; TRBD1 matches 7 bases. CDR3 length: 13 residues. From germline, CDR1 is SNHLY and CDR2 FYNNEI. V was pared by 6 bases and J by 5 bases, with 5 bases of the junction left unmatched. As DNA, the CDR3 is TGTGCCAGCAGAAGGGGGCGCGAAGATACGCAGTATTTT. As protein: CASRRGREDTQYF.

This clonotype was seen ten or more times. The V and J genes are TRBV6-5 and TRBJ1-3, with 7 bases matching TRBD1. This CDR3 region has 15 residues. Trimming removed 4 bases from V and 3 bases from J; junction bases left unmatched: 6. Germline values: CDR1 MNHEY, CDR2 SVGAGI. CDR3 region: CASSSPGQHGNTIYF. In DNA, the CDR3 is TGTGCCAGCAGTTCTCCGGGACAGCATGGAAACACCATATATTTT.

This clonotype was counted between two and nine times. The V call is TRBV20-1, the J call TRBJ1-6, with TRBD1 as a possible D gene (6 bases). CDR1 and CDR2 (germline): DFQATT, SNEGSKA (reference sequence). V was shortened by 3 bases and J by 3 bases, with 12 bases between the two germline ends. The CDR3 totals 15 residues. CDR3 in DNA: TGCAGTGCTAGTCAGACAGGCGTCTATAATTCACCCCTCCACTTT. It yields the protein CSASQTGVYNSPLHF.

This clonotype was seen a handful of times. The CDR3 region has the DNA TGTGCCAGCGGGGGTGACAGGGGGGATGAAAAACTGTTTTTT. Translating it yields CASGGDRGDEKLFF. The gene calls are TRBV25-1 and TRBJ1-4; 9 nucleotides agree with TRBD1. J was trimmed by 6 bases and V by 8 bases; bases with no gene match: 7. Germline assignment: CDR1 MGHDK and CDR2 SYGVNS. The CDR3 loop spans 14 amino acids.

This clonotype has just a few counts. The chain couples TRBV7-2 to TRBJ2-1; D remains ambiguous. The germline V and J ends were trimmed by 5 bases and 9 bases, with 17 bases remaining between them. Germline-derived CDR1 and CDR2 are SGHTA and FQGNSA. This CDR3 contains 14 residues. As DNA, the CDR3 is TGTGCCAGCAGCCCTCAGCTAACCCGCGGTGAGCAGTTCTTC. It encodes CASSPQLTRGEQFF. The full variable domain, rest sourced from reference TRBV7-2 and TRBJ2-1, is GAGVSQSPSNKVTEKGKDVELRCDPISGHTALYWYRQSLGQGLEFLIYFQGNSAPDKSGLPSDRFSAERTGGSVSTLTIQRTQQEDSAVYLCASSPQLTRGEQFFGPGTRLTVL.

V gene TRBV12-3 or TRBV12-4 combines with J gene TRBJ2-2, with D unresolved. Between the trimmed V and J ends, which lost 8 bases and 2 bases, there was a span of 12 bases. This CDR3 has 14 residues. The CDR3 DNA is TGTGCCAGCCTTCCCCAGATTAACACCGGGGAGCTGTTTTTT. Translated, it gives CASLPQINTGELFF.

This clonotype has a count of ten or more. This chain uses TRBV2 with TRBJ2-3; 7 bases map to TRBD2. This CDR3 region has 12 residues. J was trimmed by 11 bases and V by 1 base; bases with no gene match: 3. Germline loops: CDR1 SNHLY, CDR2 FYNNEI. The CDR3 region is CASSEERDLQYF. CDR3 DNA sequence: TGTGCCAGCAGTGAAGAGCGGGATTTGCAGTATTTT.

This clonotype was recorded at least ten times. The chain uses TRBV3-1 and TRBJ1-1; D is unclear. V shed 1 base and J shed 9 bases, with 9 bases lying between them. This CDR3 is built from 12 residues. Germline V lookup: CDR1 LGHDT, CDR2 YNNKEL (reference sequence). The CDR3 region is CASSQGSLQAFF. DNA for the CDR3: TGTGCCAGCAGCCAAGGATCTCTTCAAGCTTTCTTT.

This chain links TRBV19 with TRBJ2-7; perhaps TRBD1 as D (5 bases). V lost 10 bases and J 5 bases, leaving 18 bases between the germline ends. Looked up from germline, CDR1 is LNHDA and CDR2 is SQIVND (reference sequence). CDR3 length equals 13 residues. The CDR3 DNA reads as TGTGCCACCTCGGACAACTTGCGGCACGAGCAGTACTTC. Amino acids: CATSDNLRHEQYF.

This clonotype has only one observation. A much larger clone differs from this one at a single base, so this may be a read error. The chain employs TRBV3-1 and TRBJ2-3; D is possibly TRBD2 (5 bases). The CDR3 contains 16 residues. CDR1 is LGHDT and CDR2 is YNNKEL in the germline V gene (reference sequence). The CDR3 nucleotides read TGTCCCAGCAGCCAAGAGCAGCTAGCTTTCACAGATACGCAGTATTTT. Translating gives CPSSQEQLAFTDTQYF.

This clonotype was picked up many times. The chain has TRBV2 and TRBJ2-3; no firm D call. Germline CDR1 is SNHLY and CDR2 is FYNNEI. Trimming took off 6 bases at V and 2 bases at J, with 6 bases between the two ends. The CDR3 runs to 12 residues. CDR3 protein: CASSPYTDTQYF. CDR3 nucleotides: TGTGCCAGCAGCCCCTACACAGATACGCAGTATTTT.